The next 31 T cell receptor beta chains were all read from a single sample in a study of shared clonotypes between healthy human individuals (dated by TCRdb to the early 2020s). CD8 naive samples were obtained by positive selection for CCR7 among CD45RO-negative cells, yielding a CD45RA+CCR7+ population from which TemRA cells were excluded. Library construction relied on the immunoSEQ multiplex PCR assay. Sourced from immuneACCESS, this table was stored by TCRdb with only in-frame sequences that have V and J called. A share of the clones is absent; for the studies checked, an unresolved V gene accounts for under half, and the remainder has no known explanation. Present in this sample are around 2.1 million clones, roughly 91% of which were seen just once. The top ten hold 1.5% to 2% of the sample. The specimen was naive CD8+ T cells from PBMCs. Read against the paper, the sample's cell subset or site label means: CD45RA+CCR7+. The receptors derive from a man aged 18 to 29 in good health. Some clones in this sample may be carry-over from other donors' samples.

The gene calls are TRBV11-3 and TRBJ1-2; 8 bases align to TRBD1. Losses at the gene ends were 9 bases for V and 4 bases for J; bases not matched to a gene: 16. The CDR3 spans 16 residues. CDR1 is SGHNT and CDR2 is YENEEA in the germline V gene. The chain's CDR3 is CARSGQGLAPSYGYTF. In DNA form, the CDR3 reads TGTGCCAGAAGCGGACAGGGACTTGCCCCCTCCTATGGCTACACCTTC.

The rearrangement links TRBV7-8 to TRBJ2-5, with D perhaps matching TRBD2 (6 bases). Germline-derived CDR1 and CDR2 are SGHVS and FQNEAQ. Trimming took off 1 base at V and 5 bases at J, with 17 bases between the two ends. This CDR3 has 16 amino acids. Here the CDR3 DNA reads TGTGCCAGCAGCTTAGAACCGGGAGCGGCCTTGGAGACCCAGTACTTC. Translating it yields CASSLEPGAALETQYF.

The gene calls are TRBV7-2 and TRBJ2-7; 7 bases are a match to TRBD1. The trim removed 1 base at V and 4 bases at J, leaving 7 bases unmatched. The CDR3 extends over 15 amino acids. CDR1 is SGHTA, CDR2 FQGNSA, per germline. The CDR3 region is CASSLGQGGGYEQYF. CDR3 sequence (DNA): TGTGCCAGCAGCTTAGGACAGGGCGGTGGGTACGAGCAGTACTTC.

The J gene is TRBJ2-1, the V gene TRBV18; 14 nucleotides agree with TRBD2. CDR3 size: 17 residues. CDR1 is KGHSH and CDR2 is LQKENI in the germline V gene. Trimming cost V 2 bases and J 2 bases; bases outside gene matches: 2. CDR3 nucleotides: TGTGCCAGCTCACCAGGGACTAGCGGGAGTCCCTACAATGAGCAGTTCTTC. This gives the protein CASSPGTSGSPYNEQFF. Combining the CDR3 with reference TRBV18 and TRBJ2-1 gives the whole variable domain NAGVMQNPRHLVRRRGQEARLRCSPMKGHSHVYWYRQLPEEGLKFMVYLQKENIIDESGMPKERFSAEFPKEGPSILRIQQVVRGDSAAYFCASSPGTSGSPYNEQFFGPGTRLTVL.

The chain links TRBV7-9 to TRBJ2-2; the match to TRBD2 covers 10 bases. The CDR3 sequence is 14 residues long. V lost 8 bases to trimming and J lost 6 bases; unmatched junction nucleotides: 6. Germline CDR1 SEHNR, CDR2 FQNEAQ (reference sequence). CDR3: CASPLAGDAGELFF. The CDR3, as DNA: TGTGCCAGCCCGCTAGCGGGAGACGCCGGGGAGCTGTTTTTT.

The chain links TRBV4-1 to TRBJ2-7, with 9 bases aligning to TRBD1. The CDR3 runs to 16 residues. The J segment lost 5 bases and the V segment lost 1 base, leaving 9 bases of the junction unmatched. Germline lookup yields CDR1 MGHRA and CDR2 YSYEKL. The CDR3 here is CASSQVGTGNSDEQYF. DNA of the CDR3: TGCGCCAGCAGCCAAGTTGGGACAGGGAACAGCGACGAGCAGTACTTC.

Here the CDR3 reads CASTKLGLQGVVEELFF. For the CDR3, the DNA is TGTGCCAGCACCAAGTTGGGCTTACAGGGGGTGGTCGAGGAGCTGTTTTTT. The chain is built from TRBV27 and TRBJ2-2; 8 nucleotides agree with TRBD1. The CDR3 has 17 amino acids. Germline loops: CDR1 MNHEY, CDR2 SMNVEV (reference sequence). The junction had 20 bases not matched to a gene; V was cut back by 7 bases and J by 10 bases.

This chain connects TRBV4-3 to TRBJ2-1, with D unclear. The CDR3 is 14 amino acids. CDR1 and CDR2 (germline): LGHNA, YSLEER. The V end was cut by 0 bases, the J end by 10 bases, with 13 bases between. The CDR3 DNA is TGCGCCAGCAGCCAAGAACGCCCTGGGGTAGAGCAGTTCTTC. This encodes CASSQERPGVEQFF.

This rearrangement joins TRBV6-6 to TRBJ2-3, with a possible D match to TRBD1 (6 bases). V dropped 4 bases and J dropped 4 bases, with 9 bases sitting between them. This CDR3 has 13 amino acids. The V gene's germline CDR1 is MNHNY and CDR2 SVGAGI (reference sequence). CDR3 sequence reads: CASSWDIADTQYF. CDR3 in DNA: TGTGCCAGCAGTTGGGACATTGCAGATACGCAGTATTTT.

CDR3 in amino acids: CASSGAGTEQFF. The CDR3 nucleotides read TGTGCCAGCAGCGGAGCGGGCACCGAGCAGTTCTTC. The chain uses TRBV7-6 and TRBJ2-1; possible D gene TRBD2, 6 bases. Trimming took 5 bases from V and 10 from J, leaving 12 bases between them. The CDR3 totals 12 residues. The germline gives CDR1 SGHVS, CDR2 FNYEAQ. The variable domain in full, with the rest retrieved from reference TRBV7-6 and TRBJ2-1, is GAGVSQSPRYKVTKRGQDVALRCDPISGHVSLYWYRQALGQGPEFLTYFNYEAQQDKSGLPNDRFSAERPEGSISTLTIQRTEQRDSAMYRCASSGAGTEQFFGPGTRLTVL.

With regard to this clone: Distinct nucleotide sequences in the sample also encode this CDR3. This rearrangement joins TRBV27 to TRBJ1-1; no definite D call. V was pared by 6 bases and J by 2 bases, with 10 bases between. Germline V lookup: CDR1 MNHEY, CDR2 SMNVEV (reference sequence). The CDR3 covers 13 residues. CDR3 sequence: CASSPRGNTEAFF. The CDR3 coding sequence is TGTGCCAGCAGCCCCCGGGGAAACACTGAAGCTTTCTTT.

The chain joins TRBV4-1 to TRBJ1-5; no clear D. Trimming took off 2 bases at V and 0 bases at J, with 5 bases between the two ends. Germline CDR1 MGHRA, CDR2 YSYEKL. CDR3 length: 14 amino acids. CDR3 sequence: CASSQSISNQPQHF. DNA for the CDR3: TGCGCCAGCAGCCAAAGTATTAGCAATCAGCCCCAGCATTTT.

This chain joins TRBV6-1 and TRBJ1-5; a possible D gene is TRBD1 (6 bases). CDR3 length equals 16 residues. Germline loops: CDR1 MNHNS, CDR2 SASEGT. With 3 bases removed from V and 0 bases from J, the gap between germline ends came to 12 bases. The CDR3 protein is CASSEMRGNSNQPQHF. CDR3 in DNA: TGTGCCAGCAGTGAGATGAGGGGGAATAGCAATCAGCCCCAGCATTTT.

The chain uses TRBV5-5 and TRBJ2-1, with TRBD1 matching 9 bases. The junction had 3 bases not matched to a gene; V was cut back by 0 bases and J by 14 bases. This CDR3 has 12 residues. The germline V gene has CDR1 SGHKS and CDR2 YYEKEE (reference sequence). This CDR3 is CASSLGRTGEFF. In nucleotides, the CDR3 is TGTGCCAGCAGCTTGGGGAGGACAGGGGAGTTCTTC.

V and J are TRBV2 and TRBJ1-5, with TRBD1 identical over 9 bases. The CDR3 length is 15 residues. Germline CDR1 and CDR2: SNHLY and FYNNEI. J lost 3 bases, V lost 6 bases, and 6 bases had no gene match. CDR3 loop: CASSWGQGHNQPQHF. The CDR3 bases are TGTGCCAGCAGCTGGGGACAGGGTCACAATCAGCCCCAGCATTTT.

This chain connects TRBV6-5 to TRBJ1-2, with TRBD1 identical over 7 bases. Germline CDR1 and CDR2: MNHEY and SVGAGI. Trimming at V came to 4 bases and at J to 9 bases, leaving 8 bases not matched to a gene. The CDR3 loop spans 13 amino acids. CDR3 amino acids: CASSSKRQGSYTF. CDR3 in DNA: TGTGCCAGCAGTTCTAAAAGACAGGGAAGCTACACCTTC.

V and J are TRBV5-1 and TRBJ2-7; D could derive from TRBD1 or TRBD2 (6 bases each). Germline V gene sequence: CDR1 SGHRS, CDR2 YFSETQ. This CDR3 has 15 residues. Trimming stripped 3 bases from V and 1 base from J, with 14 bases between. The CDR3 nucleotides read TGCGCCAGCAGCTCGGGGGCAGGGCAGTCCTACGAGCAGTACTTC. Protein: CASSSGAGQSYEQYF.

CDR3 loop: CASSLGNAYGYTF. DNA for the CDR3: TGTGCCAGCAGCCTGGGGAACGCCTATGGCTACACCTTC. V is TRBV5-6 and J is TRBJ1-2; D is unresolved. Germline-derived CDR1 and CDR2 are SGHDT and YYEEEE. This CDR3 contains 13 residues. Trimming removed 4 bases at V and 4 bases at J, with 11 bases between. Full variable domain (remainder filled in from reference TRBV5-6 and TRBJ1-2): DAGVTQSPTHLIKTRGQQVTLRCSPKSGHDTVSWYQQALGQGPQFIFQYYEEEERQRGNFPDRFSGHQFPNYSSELNVNALLLGDSALYLCASSLGNAYGYTFGSGTRLTVV.

The V gene is TRBV19, the J gene TRBJ1-4; D gene ambiguous. The CDR3 length is 16 residues. The V gene lost 3 bases and the J gene lost 0 bases, with 11 bases spanning the gap. Germline-derived CDR1 and CDR2 are LNHDA and SQIVND (reference sequence). CDR3 in amino acids: CASSILTGATNEKLFF. CDR3 nucleotides: TGTGCCAGTAGTATCTTAACGGGAGCAACTAATGAAAAACTGTTTTTT.

CDR3 coding DNA: TGTGCCAGCAGCAAAGTATTGGGACGCAGGATTGGACTAGCGGGGGCCTACGAGCAGTACTTC. It specifies CASSKVLGRRIGLAGAYEQYF. The chain carries TRBV21-1 and TRBJ2-7; the D segment call TRBD2 is taken from the table without a DNA check. TRBV21-1 is given as a pseudogene. The CDR3 runs to 21 residues.

This chain connects TRBV6-5 to TRBJ1-1, with no clear D. Germline CDR1 and CDR2: MNHEY and SVGAGI. The CDR3 length is 13 residues. The germline V and J ends were trimmed by 0 bases and 8 bases, with 10 bases remaining between them. As DNA, the CDR3 is TGTGCCAGCAGTTACTCGACGTCGGGCGAAGCTTTCTTT. As protein: CASSYSTSGEAFF.

This clone was observed once. The genes are TRBV6-5 and TRBJ2-1, with unresolved D. The V gene's germline CDR1 is MNHEY and CDR2 SVGAGI. V gave up 2 bases and J gave up 8 bases, with 16 bases separating them. This CDR3 has 15 amino acids. CDR3 sequence: CASSYGLGMSDEQFF. The CDR3 DNA reads TGTGCCAGCAGTTACGGGTTGGGAATGAGCGATGAGCAGTTCTTC.

This clone was recorded a few times. The CDR3 loop is CAILTGLSEKLFF. The DNA of the CDR3 is TGTGCCATCCTAACAGGGTTGAGTGAAAAACTGTTTTTT. The chain has TRBV7-9 and TRBJ1-4, with a weak D call TRBD1 (6 bases). CDR1 and CDR2 from the germline V gene are SEHNR and FQNEAQ (reference sequence). V lost 10 bases, J lost 7 bases, and 16 bases lay in between. This CDR3 region has 13 residues.

The V gene is TRBV20-1, the J gene TRBJ2-5; no firm D call. The germline gives CDR1 DFQATT, CDR2 SNEGSKA (reference sequence). V gave up 5 bases and J gave up 5 bases, with 9 bases separating them. The CDR3 contains 11 residues. CDR3 loop: CSADLPETQYF. The DNA for the CDR3 is TGCAGTGCTGATCTCCCGGAGACCCAGTACTTC.

Remarks on this clone: The same CDR3 arises from other DNA sequences in this sample as well. The gene calls are TRBV28 and TRBJ2-1; D gene uncertain. Germline V gives CDR1 MDHEN, CDR2 SYDVKM. Deletions cut 5 bases from V and 5 bases from J, with 10 bases between. The CDR3 sequence is 13 residues long. The CDR3 DNA reads as TGTGCCAGCAGTCCCTACAGCGACAATGAGCAGTTCTTC. Translated, it gives CASSPYSDNEQFF.

Remarks on this clone: Additional DNA sequences in this sample encode the identical CDR3. The CDR3 region has the DNA TGTGCCAGCAGTTTAATCGGCAGCCCCTACGAGCAGTACTTC. Translation gives CASSLIGSPYEQYF. This chain links TRBV27 with TRBJ2-7; D unresolved. Germline CDR1 MNHEY, CDR2 SMNVEV (reference sequence). Trimming took off 2 bases at V and 2 bases at J, with 10 bases between the two ends. This CDR3 contains 14 residues.

The CDR3 loop reads CASSLVSQAQETQYF. CDR3 in DNA: TGTGCCAGCAGTTTAGTGTCACAGGCCCAAGAGACCCAGTACTTC. This sequence joins TRBV28 and TRBJ2-5; D perhaps matches TRBD1 (5 bases). V was shortened by 2 bases and J by 1 base, with 11 bases between the two germline ends. From germline, CDR1 is MDHEN and CDR2 SYDVKM. The length of the CDR3 is 15 residues. Variable domain in full (rest from reference TRBV28 and TRBJ2-5): DVKVTQSSRYLVKRTGEKVFLECVQDMDHENMFWYRQDPGLGLRLIYFSYDVKMKEKGDIPEGYSVSREKKERFSLILESASTNQTSMYLCASSLVSQAQETQYFGPGTRLLVL.

The V gene is TRBV5-4, the J gene TRBJ2-5; tentatively, D is TRBD1 (6 bases). The V gene's germline CDR1 is SGHNT and CDR2 YYREEE (reference sequence). The CDR3 length is 14 residues. Trimming took off 1 base at V and 5 bases at J, with 12 bases between the two ends. The CDR3 region has the DNA TGTGCCAGCAGCTTGTTTCCCCAGGGGGAGACCCAGTACTTC. This encodes CASSLFPQGETQYF. Together with reference TRBV5-4 and TRBJ2-5, the CDR3 gives the full variable domain: ETGVTQSPTHLIKTRGQQVTLRCSSQSGHNTVSWYQQALGQGPQFIFQYYREEENGRGNFPPRFSGLQFPNYSSELNVNALELDDSALYLCASSLFPQGETQYFGPGTRLLVL.

The chain is built from TRBV18 and TRBJ2-7; 12 positions match TRBD1. The germline CDR1 and CDR2 sequences are KGHSH and LQKENI. Unmatched junction bases numbered 8, after V lost 1 base and J lost 7 bases. CDR3 length: 16 amino acids. DNA for the CDR3: TGTGCCAGCTCACCACTCCGGGACAGGGGGCGCGAAGAGCAGTACTTC. Translated, it gives CASSPLRDRGREEQYF.

This clone has a single count. This chain uses TRBV4-2 with TRBJ2-1; 12 bases map to TRBD2. The germline V gene has CDR1 LGHNA and CDR2 YNFKEQ. The trim removed 0 bases at V and 2 bases at J, leaving 5 bases unmatched. The CDR3 has 18 amino acids. The CDR3 DNA is TGTGCCAGCAGCCAAGACCGGGGACTAGCGGGCCCCTACAATGAGCAGTTCTTC. Residues: CASSQDRGLAGPYNEQFF.

This chain joins TRBV10-3 and TRBJ2-7, with 8 bases fitting TRBD2. CDR1 is ENHRY, CDR2 SYGVKD, per germline. The CDR3 loop spans 14 amino acids. V was pared by 6 bases and J by 4 bases, with 8 bases of the junction left unmatched. The CDR3 region is CAIRGAGGRYEQYF. The CDR3 nucleotides read TGTGCCATCAGGGGCGCGGGAGGAAGGTACGAGCAGTACTTC.